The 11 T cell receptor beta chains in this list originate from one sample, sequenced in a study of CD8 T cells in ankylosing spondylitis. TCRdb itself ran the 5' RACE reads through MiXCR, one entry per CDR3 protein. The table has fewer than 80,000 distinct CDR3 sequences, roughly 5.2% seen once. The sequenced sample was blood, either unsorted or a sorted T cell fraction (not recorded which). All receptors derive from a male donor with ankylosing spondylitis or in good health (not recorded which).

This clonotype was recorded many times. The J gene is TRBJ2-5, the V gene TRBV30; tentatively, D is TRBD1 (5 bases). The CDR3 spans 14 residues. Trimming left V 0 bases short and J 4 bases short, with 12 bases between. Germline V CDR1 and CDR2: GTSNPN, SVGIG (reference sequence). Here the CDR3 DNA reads TGTGCCTGGAGTGTAGAGGTGGGGCTAGAGACCCAGTACTTC. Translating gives CAWSVEVGLETQYF.

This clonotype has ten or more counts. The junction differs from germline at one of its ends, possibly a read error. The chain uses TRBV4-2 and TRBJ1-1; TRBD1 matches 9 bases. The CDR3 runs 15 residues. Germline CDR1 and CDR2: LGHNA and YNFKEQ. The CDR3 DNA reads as TGTACCAGCAGCCAGTTGGACAGGGGAAACACTGAAGCTTTCTTT. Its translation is CTSSQLDRGNTEAFF.

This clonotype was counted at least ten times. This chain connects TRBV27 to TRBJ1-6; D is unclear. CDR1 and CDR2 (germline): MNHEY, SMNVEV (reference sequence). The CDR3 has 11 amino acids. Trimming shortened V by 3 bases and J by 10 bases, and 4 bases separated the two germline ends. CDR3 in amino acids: CASSFDSPLHF. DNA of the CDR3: TGTGCCAGCAGTTTTGACTCACCCCTCCACTTT.

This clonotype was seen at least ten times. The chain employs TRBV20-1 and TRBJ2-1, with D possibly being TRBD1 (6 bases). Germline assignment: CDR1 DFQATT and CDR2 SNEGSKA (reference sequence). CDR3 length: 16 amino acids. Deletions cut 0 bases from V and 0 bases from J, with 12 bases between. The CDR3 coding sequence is TGCAGTGCTAGAGATCGAACAGGGCACTCCTACAATGAGCAGTTCTTC. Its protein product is CSARDRTGHSYNEQFF.

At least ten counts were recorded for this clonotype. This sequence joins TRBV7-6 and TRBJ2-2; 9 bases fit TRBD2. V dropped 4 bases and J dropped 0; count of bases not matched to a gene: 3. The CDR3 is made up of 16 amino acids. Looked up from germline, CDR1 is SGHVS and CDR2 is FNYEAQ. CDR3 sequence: CASSSGTSTNTGELFF. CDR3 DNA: TGTGCCAGCAGCTCCGGGACTAGCACGAACACCGGGGAGCTGTTTTTT.

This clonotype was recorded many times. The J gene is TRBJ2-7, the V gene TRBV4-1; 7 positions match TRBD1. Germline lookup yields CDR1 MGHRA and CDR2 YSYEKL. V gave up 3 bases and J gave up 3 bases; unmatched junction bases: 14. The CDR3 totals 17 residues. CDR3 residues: CASSHPRGQRLLYEQYF. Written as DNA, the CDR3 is TGCGCCAGCAGCCACCCTCGGGGACAGCGCCTTCTCTACGAGCAGTACTTC.

The CDR3 coding sequence is TGTGCCAGCAGCCGACAACCCAAGGATGAGCAGTTCTTC. Residues: CASSRQPKDEQFF. The genes are TRBV6-1 and TRBJ2-1; D not certain. The CDR3 has 13 amino acids. CDR1 and CDR2 from the germline V gene are MNHNS and SASEGT. Deletions cut 6 bases from V and 8 bases from J, with 14 bases between.

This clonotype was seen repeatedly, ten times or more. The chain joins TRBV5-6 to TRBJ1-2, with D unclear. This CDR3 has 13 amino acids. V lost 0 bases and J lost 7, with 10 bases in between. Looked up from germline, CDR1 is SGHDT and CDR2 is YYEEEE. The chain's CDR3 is CASSLERAAGYTF. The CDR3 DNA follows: TGTGCCAGCAGCTTGGAGAGGGCAGCTGGCTACACCTTC.

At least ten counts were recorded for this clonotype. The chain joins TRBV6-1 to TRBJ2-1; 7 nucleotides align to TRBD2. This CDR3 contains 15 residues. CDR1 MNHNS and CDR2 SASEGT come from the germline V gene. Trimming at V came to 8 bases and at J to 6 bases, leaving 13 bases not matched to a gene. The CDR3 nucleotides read TGTGCCAGCGGCCCTAGAGCGGGAACAACCAATGAGCAGTTCTTC. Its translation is CASGPRAGTTNEQFF.

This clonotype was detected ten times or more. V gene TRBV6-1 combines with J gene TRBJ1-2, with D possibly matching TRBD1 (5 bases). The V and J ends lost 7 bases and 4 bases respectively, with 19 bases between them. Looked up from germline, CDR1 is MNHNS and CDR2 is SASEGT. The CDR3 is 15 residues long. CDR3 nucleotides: TGTGCCAGCACCTTTGGGGGGGGGAGCAGCTATGGCTACACCTTC. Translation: CASTFGGGSSYGYTF.

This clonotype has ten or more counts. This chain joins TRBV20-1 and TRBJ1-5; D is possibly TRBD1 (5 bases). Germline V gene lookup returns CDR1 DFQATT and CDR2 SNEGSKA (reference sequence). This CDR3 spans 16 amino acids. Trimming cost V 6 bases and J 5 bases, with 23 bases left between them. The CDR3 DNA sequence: TGCAGTGCCCTTAGACGAGGAGGGGCCCTTTATCAGCCCCAGCATTTT. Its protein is CSALRRGGALYQPQHF.